This TCR beta chain is drawn from a study of T-cell reconstitution after alpha-beta-depleted transplantation in children. Notes on the study in general: T-cell numbers and diversity, one year after transplant, stemmed largely from T cells that were newly produced. It was reported that alpha-beta T cells came from several hundred expanded graft clones (about two months after transplant). The study traced high day-60 TCRbeta diversity in some patients to surviving recipient T cells and thymic progenitors.

Germline CDR1 and CDR2: SQVTM and ANQGSEA. Deletions cut 7 bases from V and 2 bases from J, with 14 bases between. The CDR3 is 13 amino acids. Concerning this clonotype: Its antigen remains unidentified.

Molecular barcoding with unique molecular identifiers was used for the TCRbeta library. From the PCR reads, TCRdb called clonotypes with MiXCR, one entry per CDR3 protein. The sample contains around 800,000 distinct CDR3 sequences, 15% to 20% of which appear only once. The sample in question was PBMCs, mostly from graft donor cells, obtained 360 days after TCRalphabeta/CD19-depleted stem cell transplant. The chain employs TRBV29-1 and TRBJ1-1; the D gene is possibly TRBD1 (5 bases). This TCR came from a male patient under 18 who had a stem cell transplant for acute lymphoblastic leukemia, so the T cells may come from the graft donor. CDR3 nucleotide sequence: TGCAGCGATCGAGTGACAGTTAACACTGAAGCTTTCTTT. Translation: CSDRVTVNTEAFF.